This entry describes one T cell receptor (beta chain). What it binds is unknown. The sample originates from a study of OX40 agonist ivuxolimab in advanced cancers. About the study: Ivuxolimab, an agonistic anti-OX40 (CD134) antibody, was given to patients. Three patients got partial responses; one had hepatocellular carcinoma and two had cutaneous melanoma.

Notes on the study in general: With doses of 0.1-3.0 mg/kg, partial responders showed among the lowest clonal expansion.

The assay was immunoSEQ multiplex PCR, and TCRdb's table has in-frame clones only and misses some. The sample includes 7,000 to 9,500 clones, 85% to 90% of them seen just once. J gave up 5 bases and V 5 bases, and 9 bases lay outside the gene matches. The CDR3 sequence is 15 residues long. Germline V lookup: CDR1 SGHVS, CDR2 FNYEAQ. This receptor was identified in an adult with an advanced solid tumor such as melanoma, head and neck, liver or kidney cancer. The chain carries TRBV7-6 and TRBJ2-7, with 10 bases lining up with TRBD2. This sample comprised CD4+ or CD8+ T cells sorted from blood, obtained in a trial of the OX40 agonist ivuxolimab. CDR3: CASSALWSGGDEQYF. For the CDR3, the DNA is TGTGCCAGCAGCGCCCTGTGGAGCGGGGGGGACGAGCAGTACTTC. Filled out from reference TRBV7-6 and TRBJ2-7, the complete variable domain reads GAGVSQSPRYKVTKRGQDVALRCDPISGHVSLYWYRQALGQGPEFLTYFNYEAQQDKSGLPNDRFSAERPEGSISTLTIQRTEQRDSAMYRCASSALWSGGDEQYFGPGTRLTVT.